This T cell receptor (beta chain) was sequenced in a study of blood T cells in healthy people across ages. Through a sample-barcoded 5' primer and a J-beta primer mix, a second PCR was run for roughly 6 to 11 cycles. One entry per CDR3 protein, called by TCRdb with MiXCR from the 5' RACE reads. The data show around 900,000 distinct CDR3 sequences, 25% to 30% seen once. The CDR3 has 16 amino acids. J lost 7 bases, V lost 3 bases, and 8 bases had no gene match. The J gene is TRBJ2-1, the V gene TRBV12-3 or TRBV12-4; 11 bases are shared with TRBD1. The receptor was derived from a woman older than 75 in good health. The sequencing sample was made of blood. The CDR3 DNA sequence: TGTGCCAGCAGTTTCCGGTCGGGACAGGGGGAAAATGAGCAGTTCTTC. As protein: CASSFRSGQGENEQFF.